The 24 T cell receptor beta chains presented below share a single source sample, sequenced in a study of blood T cell repertoires in COVID-19. Libraries were prepared by immunoSEQ multiplex PCR; TCRdb keeps only in-frame clonotypes and omits some of them. The sample consists of 200,000 to 250,000 clones, about four fifths of them appearing once. The sequenced sample was PBMCs or T cells enriched from blood (not recorded which). These receptors were obtained from a woman aged 45-60 years with acute COVID-19.

The rearrangement joins TRBV27 to TRBJ2-1; D remains ambiguous. The V and J ends lost 6 bases and 0 bases respectively, with 12 bases between them. The CDR3 has 15 amino acids. Germline values: CDR1 MNHEY, CDR2 SMNVEV (reference sequence). The CDR3 sequence: CASSRAFNSYNEQFF. In nucleotides, the CDR3 is TGTGCCAGCAGCCGAGCGTTTAACTCCTACAATGAGCAGTTCTTC.

This rearrangement joins TRBV7-2 to TRBJ1-6; tentative D call: TRBD1 (5 bases). V dropped 7 bases and J dropped 7 bases, with 20 bases sitting between them. CDR3 length: 16 residues. Germline V lookup: CDR1 SGHTA, CDR2 FQGNSA. The CDR3 sequence: CASKVGGDDWNSPLHF. CDR3 in DNA: TGTGCCAGCAAGGTGGGAGGGGACGATTGGAATTCACCCCTCCACTTT.

The chain is built from TRBV12-3 or TRBV12-4 and TRBJ1-1; D remains ambiguous. V lost 6 bases, J lost 4 bases, and 12 bases lay in between. This CDR3 has 13 amino acids. The CDR3 region has the DNA TGTGCCAGCAGGCCGTCGGGGAGCACTGAAGCTTTCTTT. Translated: CASRPSGSTEAFF.

The chain combines TRBV9 with TRBJ1-5, with 11 bases lining up with TRBD1. V lost 3 bases and J lost 6; bases outside the gene matches: 8. There are 16 residues in the CDR3. Germline CDR1 SGDLS, CDR2 YYNGEE. The CDR3 bases are TGTGCCAGCAGCGAGGGGACAGGGGGGGATGGTCAGCCCCAGCATTTT. This gives the protein CASSEGTGGDGQPQHF.

This sequence joins TRBV18 and TRBJ2-3, with 13 positions matching TRBD2. Germline lookup yields CDR1 KGHSH and CDR2 LQKENI. This CDR3 comprises 16 residues. J gave up 9 bases and V 0 bases, and 6 bases lay outside the gene matches. The CDR3 DNA is TGTGCCAGCTCACCACCGGGACTAGCGGGACGGGGAACGCAGTATTTT. It specifies CASSPPGLAGRGTQYF.

The chain joins TRBV4-3 to TRBJ2-7; a weak D match, TRBD2 (5 bases). The CDR3 totals 13 residues. The germline CDR1 and CDR2 sequences are LGHNA and YSLEER. The germline V and J ends were trimmed by 4 bases and 3 bases, with 10 bases remaining between them. For the CDR3, the DNA is TGCGCCAGCAGCCCGGGGATAGACTACGAGCAGTACTTC. This sequence encodes CASSPGIDYEQYF.

The V gene is TRBV14, the J gene TRBJ2-5; the D gene is possibly TRBD1 (5 bases). Trimming shortened V by 1 base and J by 9 bases, and 15 bases separated the two germline ends. Per germline, CDR1 SGHDN and CDR2 FVKESK. The CDR3 runs to 14 residues. The CDR3, as DNA: TGTGCCAGCAGCCAAGCAGGGAATTCGTGGGCCCAGTACTTC. Translated: CASSQAGNSWAQYF.

V usage is TRBV18 and J usage is TRBJ1-1; 8 bases are a match to TRBD1. CDR1 KGHSH and CDR2 LQKENI come from the germline V gene. The V segment lost 1 base and the J segment 4 bases; nucleotides outside the gene matches: 8. This CDR3 has 16 residues. The CDR3 region has the DNA TGTGCCAGCTCACCACGAACAGGGGGAGGTAGCACTGAAGCTTTCTTT. It encodes CASSPRTGGGSTEAFF.

The CDR3 protein is CASSLELAASYEQYF. DNA for the CDR3: TGTGCCAGCAGCTTGGAACTAGCGGCTTCCTACGAGCAGTACTTC. This sequence joins TRBV5-5 and TRBJ2-7, with 8 bases lining up with TRBD2. CDR1 is SGHKS, CDR2 YYEKEE, per germline (reference sequence). Unmatched junction bases numbered 3, after V lost 0 bases and J lost 1 base. This CDR3 has 15 residues.

This rearrangement joins TRBV27 to TRBJ1-5, with 8 bases identical to TRBD1. The V segment lost 7 bases and the J segment 5 bases; nucleotides outside the gene matches: 10. The CDR3 extends over 15 amino acids. Germline V lookup: CDR1 MNHEY, CDR2 SMNVEV (reference sequence). The chain's CDR3 is CASKGQAVTHQPQHF. For the CDR3, the DNA is TGTGCCAGCAAGGGACAGGCGGTGACCCATCAGCCCCAGCATTTT.

This chain connects TRBV29-1 to TRBJ2-3; D not certain. Germline V gene lookup returns CDR1 SQVTM and CDR2 ANQGSEA. Trimming pared 0 bases from V and 8 bases from J, leaving 18 bases between. This CDR3 is 15 amino acids long. The chain's CDR3 is CSVEEFKTLRSTQYF. DNA for the CDR3: TGCAGCGTTGAAGAGTTTAAGACCTTGCGGAGTACGCAGTATTTT.

The J gene is TRBJ2-7, the V gene TRBV27; 8 positions agree with TRBD1. With V trimmed by 8 bases and J by 9 bases, 15 bases remained unmatched. CDR1 MNHEY and CDR2 SMNVEV come from the germline V gene (reference sequence). This CDR3 comprises 14 residues. The CDR3 DNA reads as TGTGCCAGCCGCATTCAGGGACAGGCCAGGGGGCAGTACTTC. Translating it yields CASRIQGQARGQYF.

CDR3: CASSYSQVQLDQPQHF. CDR3 nucleotide sequence: TGTGCCAGCAGTTACTCTCAGGTCCAGCTCGATCAGCCCCAGCATTTT. This sequence joins TRBV6-2 or TRBV6-3 and TRBJ1-5; D gene unclear. CDR1 and CDR2 from the germline V gene are MNHEY and SVGEGT. CDR3 length: 16 amino acids. Between the trimmed V and J ends, which lost 0 bases and 5 bases, there was a span of 14 bases.

The chain couples TRBV7-9 to TRBJ2-7, with D uncertain. CDR1 and CDR2 from the germline V gene are SEHNR and FQNEAQ (reference sequence). The CDR3 sequence is 12 residues long. V was pared by 5 bases and J by 4 bases, with 9 bases between. The CDR3 loop is CASSAGPYEQYF. The DNA of the CDR3 is TGTGCCAGCAGCGCAGGCCCGTACGAGCAGTACTTC.

This chain connects TRBV28 to TRBJ1-4; the match to TRBD1 covers 11 bases. Germline CDR1 MDHEN, CDR2 SYDVKM. CDR3 length: 15 amino acids. J lost 6 bases, V lost 9 bases, and 9 bases had no gene match. CDR3 bases: TGTGCCAGTACTGTCCCGGGACAGGGGGATGAAAAACTGTTTTTT. Protein: CASTVPGQGDEKLFF.

In DNA, the CDR3 is TGTGCCAGCAGCTTATTCGGGACAGGACTCACAGATACGCAGTATTTT. It encodes CASSLFGTGLTDTQYF. The chain combines TRBV7-2 with TRBJ2-3; TRBD1 matches 8 bases. The ends lost 2 bases at V and 2 bases at J; junction bases unmatched: 6. From germline, CDR1 is SGHTA and CDR2 FQGNSA. This CDR3 is built from 16 residues.

The gene calls are TRBV30 and TRBJ2-7; 8 bases line up with TRBD2. J was trimmed by 2 bases and V by 7 bases; bases with no gene match: 22. The CDR3 has 18 amino acids. Germline V gene data show CDR1 as GTSNPN and CDR2 as SVGIG (reference sequence). CDR3 sequence (DNA): TGTGCCTCCCAGGTAGGGTCCGGCGGCGGGAGGTTTCCCTACGAGCAGTACTTC. The encoded protein is CASQVGSGGGRFPYEQYF.

The chain carries TRBV7-2 and TRBJ1-2; no clear D. CDR3 length: 13 amino acids. V lost 5 bases and J lost 1, with 8 bases in between. Germline-derived CDR1 and CDR2 are SGHTA and FQGNSA. The CDR3 bases are TGTGCCAGCAGCGTACAGAATAACTATGGCTACACCTTC. The encoded protein is CASSVQNNYGYTF.

V gene TRBV11-3 combines with J gene TRBJ2-2; D is unresolved. V lost 2 bases and J lost 4, with 2 bases in between. The CDR3 spans 12 residues. Germline loops: CDR1 SGHNT, CDR2 YENEEA. CDR3 nucleotide sequence: TGTGCCAGCAGCTTACGCACCGGGGAGCTGTTTTTT. The encoded protein is CASSLRTGELFF. Full variable domain (remainder filled in from reference TRBV11-3 and TRBJ2-2): EAGVVQSPRYKIIEKKQPVAFWCNPISGHNTLYWYLQNLGQGPELLIRYENEEAVDDSQLPKDRFSAERLKGVDSTLKIQPAELGDSAVYLCASSLRTGELFFGEGSRLTVL.

The CDR3 spells CASRLRDTSSEQYF. As DNA, the CDR3 is TGTGCCAGCCGCTTGAGGGACACAAGCTCGGAGCAGTACTTC. The rearrangement uses TRBV2 and TRBJ2-7; D is perhaps TRBD1 (6 bases). The CDR3 loop spans 14 amino acids. Germline V CDR1 and CDR2: SNHLY, FYNNEI. The V and J ends lost 8 bases and 7 bases respectively, with 21 bases between them.

V and J are TRBV21-1 and TRBJ1-5. TRBV21-1 constitutes a pseudogene. The CDR3 is 15 residues long. The CDR3 nucleotides read TGTGCCAGCAGCGCCCGGGAGGGCGGCAATCAGCCCCAGCATTTT. This sequence encodes CASSAREGGNQPQHF.

This sequence joins TRBV28 and TRBJ1-4; D possibly corresponds to TRBD1 (5 bases). The CDR3 length is 18 residues. Trimming cost V 6 bases and J 0 bases, with 20 bases left between them. Germline loops: CDR1 MDHEN, CDR2 SYDVKM. CDR3 nucleotides: TGTGCCAGCAGAGCCATCGGGGGGGGTATAGCAACTAATGAAAAACTGTTTTTT. Its translation is CASRAIGGGIATNEKLFF.

This chain joins TRBV6-5 and TRBJ1-2, with 7 bases fitting TRBD1. V lost 6 bases to trimming and J lost 7 bases; unmatched junction nucleotides: 8. CDR3 length: 13 residues. Germline-derived CDR1 and CDR2 are MNHEY and SVGAGI. As DNA, the CDR3 is TGTGCCAGCAGGAATCCAGGGGGACGTGGCTACACCTTC. Its protein product is CASRNPGGRGYTF.

There are a few counts of this clone. The chain uses TRBV5-4 and TRBJ1-2, with D possibly being TRBD1 (6 bases). The germline gives CDR1 SGHNT, CDR2 YYREEE (reference sequence). V dropped 0 bases and J dropped 0 bases, with 6 bases sitting between them. The CDR3 loop spans 14 amino acids. The chain's CDR3 is CASSLGQANYGYTF. The CDR3 nucleotides read TGTGCCAGCAGCTTGGGACAGGCTAACTATGGCTACACCTTC. Variable domain in full (rest from reference TRBV5-4 and TRBJ1-2): ETGVTQSPTHLIKTRGQQVTLRCSSQSGHNTVSWYQQALGQGPQFIFQYYREEENGRGNFPPRFSGLQFPNYSSELNVNALELDDSALYLCASSLGQANYGYTFGSGTRLTVV.